The clone carrying this T cell receptor (beta chain) has a handful of counts. The CDR3 totals 14 residues. The germline V gene has CDR1 MDHEN and CDR2 SYDVKM. V gave up 10 bases and J gave up 0 bases, with 15 bases separating them. This record comes from a study of blood T cell repertoires in COVID-19. Study information: Spain, Italy and the United States supplied samples that represented acute and convalescent COVID-19. PBMCs, B-cell-depleted T cells, or T cells were the source of the cDNA or gDNA that made up the material.

As processed by the authors: From reference gene primer amplification, estimates of nucleated cell counts were derived. Only in-frame clones appear in the TCRdb table, and some are missing; sequencing was by immunoSEQ multiplex PCR. V, J and clone size reflect that table, while D and trimming were determined from the DNA. The sample lists more than 85,000 clones; approximately 85% were seen once. The sequence derives from a middle-aged man with acute or convalescent COVID-19. Sequenced: peripheral blood. The V call is TRBV28, the J call TRBJ1-2, with D possibly TRBD1 on 6 matching bases. CDR3 sequence (DNA): TGTGCCACCACAACCGGGACACCTAACTATGGCTACACCTTC. Translating gives CATTTGTPNYGYTF.